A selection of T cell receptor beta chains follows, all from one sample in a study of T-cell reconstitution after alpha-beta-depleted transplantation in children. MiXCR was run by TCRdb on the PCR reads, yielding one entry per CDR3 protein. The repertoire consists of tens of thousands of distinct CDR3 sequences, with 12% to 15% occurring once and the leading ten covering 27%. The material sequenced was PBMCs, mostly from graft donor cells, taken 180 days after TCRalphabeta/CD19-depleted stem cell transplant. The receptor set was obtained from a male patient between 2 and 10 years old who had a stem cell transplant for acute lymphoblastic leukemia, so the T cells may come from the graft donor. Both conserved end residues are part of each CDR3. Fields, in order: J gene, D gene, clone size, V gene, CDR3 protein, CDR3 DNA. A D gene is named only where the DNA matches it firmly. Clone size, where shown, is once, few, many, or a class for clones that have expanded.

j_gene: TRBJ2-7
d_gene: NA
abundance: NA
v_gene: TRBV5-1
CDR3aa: CASSLPTPYEQYF
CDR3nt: TGCGCCAGCAGCTTGCCGACACCTTACGAGCAGTACTTC

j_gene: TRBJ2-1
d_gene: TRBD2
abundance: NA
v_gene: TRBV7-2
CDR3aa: CASSFSGGLPSYNEQFF
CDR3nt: TGTGCCAGCAGCTTTAGCGGGGGCCTGCCCTCCTACAATGAGCAGTTCTTC

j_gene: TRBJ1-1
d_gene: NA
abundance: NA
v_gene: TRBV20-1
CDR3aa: CSASRGPLNSEAFF
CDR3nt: TGCAGTGCTAGTAGAGGGCCTCTGAACAGTGAAGCTTTCTTT

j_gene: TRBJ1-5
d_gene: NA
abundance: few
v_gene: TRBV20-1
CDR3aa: CSARRAQGSQPQHF
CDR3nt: TGCAGTGCTCGCCGGGCCCAAGGGAGTCAGCCCCAGCATTTT

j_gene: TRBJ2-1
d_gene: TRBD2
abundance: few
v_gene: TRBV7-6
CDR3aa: CASSSRASGAYNEQFF
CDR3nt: TGTGCCAGCAGCTCCCGGGCTAGCGGGGCTTACAATGAGCAGTTCTTC

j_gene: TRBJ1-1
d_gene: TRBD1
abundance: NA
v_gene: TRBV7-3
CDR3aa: CSSSRQGGTEAFF
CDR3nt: TGTTCCAGCAGCCGACAGGGCGGGACTGAAGCTTTCTTT

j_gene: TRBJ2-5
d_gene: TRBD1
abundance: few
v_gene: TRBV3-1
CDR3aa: CASSPGTGGEGTQYF
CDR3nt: TGTGCCAGCAGCCCCGGGACAGGGGGCGAAGGGACCCAGTACTTC

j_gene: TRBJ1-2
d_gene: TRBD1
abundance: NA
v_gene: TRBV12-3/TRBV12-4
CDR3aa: CASSPGQGAVYGYTF
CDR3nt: TGTGCCAGCAGTCCAGGACAGGGAGCTGTATATGGCTACACCTTC

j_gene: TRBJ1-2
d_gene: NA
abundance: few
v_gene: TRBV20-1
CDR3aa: CSARDGRGYGYTF
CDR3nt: TGCAGTGCTAGAGATGGGAGGGGCTATGGCTACACCTTC

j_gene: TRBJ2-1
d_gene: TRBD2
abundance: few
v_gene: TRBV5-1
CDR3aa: CASSLSSGHEQFF
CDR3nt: TGCGCCAGCAGCCTGTCTAGCGGCCATGAGCAGTTCTTC

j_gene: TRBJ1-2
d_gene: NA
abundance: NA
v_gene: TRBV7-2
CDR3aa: CASSLGENYGYTF
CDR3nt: TGTGCCAGCAGCTTAGGGGAAAACTATGGCTACACCTTC

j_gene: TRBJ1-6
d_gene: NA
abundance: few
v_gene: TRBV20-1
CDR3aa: CSARDIVGGGPRLHF
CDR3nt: TGCAGTGCTAGAGATATCGTTGGGGGGGGTCCGAGGCTCCACTTT

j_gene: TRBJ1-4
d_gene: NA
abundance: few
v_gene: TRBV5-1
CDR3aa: CASSFYRGSNEKLFF
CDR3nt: TGCGCCAGCAGCTTCTACCGGGGTTCAAATGAAAAACTGTTTTTT

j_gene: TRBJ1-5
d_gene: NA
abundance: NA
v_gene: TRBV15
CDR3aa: CATSRVQDSNQPQHF
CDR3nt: TGTGCCACCAGCAGAGTACAGGACTCCAATCAGCCCCAGCATTTT